The sequence of this T cell receptor (beta chain) was determined in a study of radiation and T cells in renal cell carcinoma. Study background: Nephrectomy followed 15 Gy stereotactic body radiation by 4 weeks. Findings of the study overall: No pretreatment tumor biopsies were available for baseline clonotypes.

CDR3 length: 13 amino acids. V was trimmed by 4 bases and J by 4 bases, leaving 11 bases between them. Germline CDR1 SGHNT, CDR2 YYREEE (reference sequence). Data came from immunoSEQ multiplex PCR; TCRdb stores just in-frame clones and leaves some out. Among 120,000 to 150,000 clones listed, over 65% were seen once. Turning to this clone: Its antigen is currently unknown.

Time point: baseline pretreatment blood. Regarding treatment: 15 Gy SBRT to primary tumor, nephrectomy 4 weeks later. After SBRT, blood was collected at 2 and 4 weeks, plus baseline. The specimen was blood, collected from a patient whose treatment included radiotherapy and nephrectomy. This clonotype was sampled from a woman between 50 and 59 years old with renal cell carcinoma. The chain has TRBV5-4 and TRBJ2-5; possible D gene TRBD2, 6 bases. The CDR3 bases are TGTGCCAGCAGCGGGCCGCGGGGAGAGACCCAGTACTTC. As protein: CASSGPRGETQYF.